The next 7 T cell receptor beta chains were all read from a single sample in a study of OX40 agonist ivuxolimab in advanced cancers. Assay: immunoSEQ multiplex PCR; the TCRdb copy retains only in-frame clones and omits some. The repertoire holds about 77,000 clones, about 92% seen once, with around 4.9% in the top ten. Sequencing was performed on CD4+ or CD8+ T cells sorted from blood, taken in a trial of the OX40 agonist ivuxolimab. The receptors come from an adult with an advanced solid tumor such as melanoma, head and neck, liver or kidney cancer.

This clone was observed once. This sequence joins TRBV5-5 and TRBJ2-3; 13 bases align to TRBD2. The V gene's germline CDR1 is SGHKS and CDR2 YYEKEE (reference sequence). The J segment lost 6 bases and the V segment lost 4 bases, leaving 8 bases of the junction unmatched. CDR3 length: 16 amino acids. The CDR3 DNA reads TGTGCCAGCAGCCCGGGACTAGCGGGATCGGGCGATACGCAGTATTTT. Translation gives CASSPGLAGSGDTQYF.

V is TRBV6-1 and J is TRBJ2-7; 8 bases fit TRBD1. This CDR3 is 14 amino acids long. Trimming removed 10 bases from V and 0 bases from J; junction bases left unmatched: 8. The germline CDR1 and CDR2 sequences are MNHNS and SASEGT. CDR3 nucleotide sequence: TGTGCCACCACGGGGACAGGCGTCTCCTACGAGCAGTACTTC. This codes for CATTGTGVSYEQYF.

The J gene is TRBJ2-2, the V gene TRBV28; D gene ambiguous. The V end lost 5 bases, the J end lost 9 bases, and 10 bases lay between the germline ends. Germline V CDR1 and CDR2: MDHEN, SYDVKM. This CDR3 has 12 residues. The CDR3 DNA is TGTGCCAGCAGTCCACCCGCCCGGGAGCTGTTTTTT. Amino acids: CASSPPARELFF.

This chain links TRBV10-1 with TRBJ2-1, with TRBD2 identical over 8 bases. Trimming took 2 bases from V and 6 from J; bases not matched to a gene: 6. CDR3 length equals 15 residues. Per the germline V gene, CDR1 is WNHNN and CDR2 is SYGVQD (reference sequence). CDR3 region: CASSETRTSSNEQFF. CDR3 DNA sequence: TGCGCCAGCAGTGAGACCCGGACTAGCTCCAATGAGCAGTTCTTC.

CDR3 DNA sequence: TGTGCCACGTCGGACAGTGTCGCAACTAATGAAAAACTGTTTTTT. Translation: CATSDSVATNEKLFF. V is TRBV10-3 and J is TRBJ1-4; the D gene is possibly TRBD1 (6 bases). Germline V CDR1 and CDR2: ENHRY, SYGVKD. CDR3 size: 15 residues. V lost 10 bases, J lost 0 bases, and 15 bases lay in between.

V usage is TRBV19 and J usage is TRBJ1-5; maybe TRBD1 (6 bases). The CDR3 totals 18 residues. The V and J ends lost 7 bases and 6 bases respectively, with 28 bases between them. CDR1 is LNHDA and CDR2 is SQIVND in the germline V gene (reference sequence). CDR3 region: CASTRIGTGGGQAQPQHF. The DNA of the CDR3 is TGTGCCAGTACCAGAATAGGCACAGGCGGGGGGCAAGCTCAGCCCCAGCATTTT. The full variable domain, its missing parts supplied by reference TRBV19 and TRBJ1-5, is DGGITQSPKYLFRKEGQNVTLSCEQNLNHDAMYWYRQDPGQGLRLIYYSQIVNDFQKGDIAEGYSVSREKKESFPLTVTSAQKNPTAFYLCASTRIGTGGGQAQPQHFGDGTRLSIL.

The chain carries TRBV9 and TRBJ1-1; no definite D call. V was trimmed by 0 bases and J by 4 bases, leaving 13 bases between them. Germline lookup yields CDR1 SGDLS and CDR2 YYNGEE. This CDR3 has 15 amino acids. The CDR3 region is CASSVVGSGRTEAFF. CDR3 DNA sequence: TGTGCCAGCAGCGTAGTTGGTAGTGGGCGCACTGAAGCTTTCTTT.